The 31 T cell receptor beta chains given below trace back to one sample, sequenced in a study of tumor-infiltrating lymphocytes in primary liver carcinoma. The investigators made TCR beta cDNA from 400 to 550 ng total RNA, using a constant-region primer. Three-round nested multiplex PCR performed with slightly modified ARM-PCR produced the TCR beta libraries. TRBV1-TRBV30 forward primers paired with a C-beta reverse primer were used in the first two PCR rounds, which ran approximately 10 cycles each. One entry per CDR3 protein results from TCRdb running MiXCR on the multiplex PCR reads. The sample shows 150,000 to 200,000 distinct CDR3 sequences, 60% of them seen only once. The researchers obtained blood RNA from unsorted whole blood and also extracted germline DNA. The sequenced material came from peripheral blood. These receptors were obtained from a man in his forties with primary liver carcinoma and hepatitis B virus infection.

A few counts support this clonotype. The J gene is TRBJ1-2, the V gene TRBV10-3; TRBD1 agrees at 7 bases. Unmatched junction bases numbered 9, after V lost 6 bases and J lost 8 bases. The CDR3 is 13 residues long. Germline V gene sequence: CDR1 ENHRY, CDR2 SYGVKD. CDR3 region: CAIRSTGEGGYTF. CDR3 sequence (DNA): TGTGCCATCAGGAGTACAGGGGAAGGCGGCTACACCTTC.

This clonotype was observed once. Possible read error: a much larger clone is one base away. CDR3 DNA: TGCGCCAGCAGCCAAGGACTGTGGGGGACCCAGTACTTC. Its protein is CASSQGLWGTQYF. V is TRBV4-1 and J is TRBJ2-5, with D hard to call. Per the germline V gene, CDR1 is MGHRA and CDR2 is YSYEKL. CDR3 size: 13 residues. The ends were cut back, 1 base at V and 7 bases at J, with 10 bases in the middle.

The V gene is TRBV7-8, the J gene TRBJ2-7; TRBD1 matches 10 bases. The CDR3 totals 17 residues. Per germline, CDR1 SGHVS and CDR2 FQNEAQ. V lost 1 base to trimming and J lost 6 bases; unmatched junction nucleotides: 12. Here the CDR3 DNA reads TGTGCCAGCAGCTTAGTGATCGGGACAGGGGTTTTGGGCGAGCAGTACTTC. Translation gives CASSLVIGTGVLGEQYF. Filled out from reference TRBV7-8 and TRBJ2-7, the complete variable domain reads GAGVSQSPRYKVAKRGQDVALRCDPISGHVSLFWYQQALGQGPEFLTYFQNEAQLDKSGLPSDRFFAERPEGSVSTLKIQRTQQEDSAVYLCASSLVIGTGVLGEQYFGPGTRLTVT.

As concerns this clonotype: A much larger clone lies a single base off, so this may be a read error. The V and J genes are TRBV6-5 and TRBJ2-7, with 11 positions matching TRBD2. The CDR3 has 15 amino acids. After removal of 4 bases from V and 3 bases from J, the junction contained 5 bases not matched to a gene. Germline V gives CDR1 MNHEY, CDR2 SVGAGI. The CDR3 nucleotides read TGTGCCAGCAGTTGGACTAGCGGGTCTATCTACGAGCAGTACTTC. This encodes CASSWTSGSIYEQYF.

V gene TRBV5-4 combines with J gene TRBJ2-7; 9 positions agree with TRBD2. Germline values: CDR1 SGHNT, CDR2 YYREEE (reference sequence). There are 14 residues in the CDR3. Germline trimming cut 4 bases from V and 2 bases from J; bases unmatched to any gene: 4. The CDR3 nucleotides are TGTGCCAGCAGCCCCTTAGCGGGGGCCTACGAGCAGTACTTC. Translation: CASSPLAGAYEQYF.

This clonotype appeared a few times. V is TRBV6-2 or TRBV6-3 and J is TRBJ2-5; D ambiguous. Germline lookup yields CDR1 MNHEY and CDR2 SVGEGT. The CDR3 sequence is 13 residues long. Trimming stripped 2 bases from V and 4 bases from J, with 8 bases between. CDR3 DNA: TGTGCCAGCAGTTACACCTTCCGAGAGACCCAGTACTTC. It translates to CASSYTFRETQYF.

V gene TRBV18 combines with J gene TRBJ2-7; D possibly matches TRBD1 or TRBD2 (5 bases each). This CDR3 has 15 amino acids. Per germline, CDR1 KGHSH and CDR2 LQKENI. V lost 3 bases and J 3 bases, leaving 15 bases between the germline ends. CDR3: CASSPPGTSNYEQYF. The CDR3 nucleotides are TGTGCCAGCTCACCTCCCGGGACCAGCAACTACGAGCAGTACTTC.

This chain uses TRBV30 with TRBJ1-2; D gene uncertain. Trimming shortened V by 0 bases and J by 6 bases, and 14 bases separated the two germline ends. This CDR3 is 14 amino acids long. CDR1 is GTSNPN and CDR2 is SVGIG in the germline V gene (reference sequence). CDR3 DNA: TGTGCCTGGAGTGTGAGGCGGAGTTACCATGGCTACACCTTC. Amino acid sequence: CAWSVRRSYHGYTF.

J is TRBJ2-7 and V is TRBV7-9; D gene uncertain. This CDR3 contains 11 residues. Germline CDR1 and CDR2: SEHNR and FQNEAQ (reference sequence). The germline V and J ends were trimmed by 5 bases and 5 bases, with 7 bases remaining between them. In nucleotides, the CDR3 is TGTGCCAGCAGCCCGGCGAACGAGCAGTACTTC. This gives the protein CASSPANEQYF.

The chain has TRBV7-8 and TRBJ2-1, with 11 bases aligning to TRBD2. The CDR3 extends over 18 amino acids. The V gene's germline CDR1 is SGHVS and CDR2 FQNEAQ. After removal of 2 bases from V and 5 bases from J, the junction contained 11 bases not matched to a gene. In DNA, the CDR3 is TGTGCCAGCAGCTTACGACTAGCGGGAAACTCAGTTGACAATGAGCAGTTCTTC. It specifies CASSLRLAGNSVDNEQFF. Full variable domain (remainder filled in from reference TRBV7-8 and TRBJ2-1): GAGVSQSPRYKVAKRGQDVALRCDPISGHVSLFWYQQALGQGPEFLTYFQNEAQLDKSGLPSDRFFAERPEGSVSTLKIQRTQQEDSAVYLCASSLRLAGNSVDNEQFFGPGTRLTVL.

The chain has TRBV6-1 and TRBJ2-1; possibly TRBD2 for D (7 bases). This CDR3 contains 16 residues. From germline, CDR1 is MNHNS and CDR2 SASEGT. CDR3 residues: CAAVPSPQRGGDEQFF. DNA for the CDR3: TGTGCAGCAGTGCCCTCTCCACAGAGGGGGGGCGATGAGCAGTTCTTC.

J is TRBJ2-1 and V is TRBV7-8, with TRBD2 matching over 7 bases. J lost 10 bases, V lost 5 bases, and 17 bases had no gene match. The CDR3 runs to 16 residues. In germline, CDR1 is SGHVS, CDR2 FQNEAQ. The CDR3 coding sequence is TGTGCCAGCAGCCTTAAAGGGGACTACGGGCGTTTAGAGCAGTTCTTC. This gives the protein CASSLKGDYGRLEQFF.

In the case of this clonotype: A clone one base away is much larger, so this may be a read error. The V call is TRBV29-1, the J call TRBJ2-1, with 9 bases lining up with TRBD2. Per germline, CDR1 SQVTM and CDR2 ANQGSEA. The CDR3 runs to 13 residues. CDR3 in amino acids: CNVEPSGANEQFF. DNA of the CDR3: TGCAACGTTGAACCTAGCGGGGCAAATGAGCAGTTCTTC.

About this clonotype itself: A junction boundary mismatches the germline segment, possibly from a read error. CDR3: CASRAGTGADNGQFF. The DNA for the CDR3 is TGTGCCAGCAGGGCGGGGACAGGGGCCGACAATGGGCAGTTCTTC. The rearrangement joins TRBV6-1 to TRBJ2-1, with 10 bases fitting TRBD1. CDR3 size: 15 residues. Looked up from germline, CDR1 is MNHNS and CDR2 is SASEGT.

The rearrangement links TRBV12-3 or TRBV12-4 to TRBJ2-2, with unresolved D. V shed 5 bases and J shed 6 bases, with 13 bases lying between them. The CDR3 runs to 14 residues. The CDR3 DNA reads TGTGCCAGCAGTCCCGGACCAAGCGCCGGGGAGCTGTTTTTT. It is translated as CASSPGPSAGELFF.

As concerns this clonotype: Possible read error: a much larger clone is one base away. The J gene is TRBJ2-1, the V gene TRBV11-2; D remains ambiguous. CDR3 length: 14 residues. CDR1 and CDR2 from the germline V gene are SGHAT and FQNNGV. V lost 0 bases to trimming and J lost 7 bases, with 10 bases between them. The CDR3 protein is CASSLEVAPNEQFF. CDR3 sequence (DNA): TGTGCCAGCAGCTTAGAGGTCGCGCCTAATGAGCAGTTCTTC.

Details on this clonotype: With a much larger clone just one base away, this may be a read error. The V gene is TRBV29-1, the J gene TRBJ2-5; D unresolved. V lost 8 bases and J 5 bases, leaving 18 bases between the germline ends. This CDR3 contains 13 residues. The germline gives CDR1 SQVTM, CDR2 ANQGSEA. DNA of the CDR3: TGCAGCATCTTACACACGCCTCGGGAGACCCAGTACTTC. It codes for CSILHTPRETQYF.

With respect to this clonotype: A junction boundary mismatches the germline segment, possibly from a read error. The rearrangement uses TRBV11-2 and TRBJ1-1, with D hard to call. The CDR3 totals 12 residues. Germline loops: CDR1 SGHAT, CDR2 FQNNGV. The CDR3 nucleotides read TGTGCCAGCAGCTTACGAGGCACCGAAGCTTCCTTT. Protein product: CASSLRGTEASF.

The genes are TRBV30 and TRBJ1-1, with D possibly matching TRBD1 (6 bases). CDR3 length: 14 amino acids. Germline loops: CDR1 GTSNPN, CDR2 SVGIG (reference sequence). V shed 1 base and J shed 0 bases, with 9 bases lying between them. The chain's CDR3 is CAWSEGTMNTEAFF. The CDR3 DNA is TGTGCCTGGAGTGAGGGGACAATGAACACTGAAGCTTTCTTT. Using reference TRBV30 and TRBJ1-1 for the parts outside the CDR3, the full variable domain is SQTIHQWPATLVQPVGSPLSLECTVEGTSNPNLYWYRQAAGRGLQLLFYSVGIGQISSEVPQNLSASRPQDRQFILSSKKLLLSDSGFYLCAWSEGTMNTEAFFGQGTRLTVV.

The gene calls are TRBV28 and TRBJ2-7; TRBD2 matches at 7 bases. The junction had 0 bases not matched to a gene; V was cut back by 6 bases and J by 4 bases. Germline V gene lookup returns CDR1 MDHEN and CDR2 SYDVKM. The CDR3 runs to 11 residues. DNA for the CDR3: TGTGCCAGCAGGCGGGAGTACGAGCAGTACTTC. It specifies CASRREYEQYF.

Comments on this clonotype: Lacking the conserved final phenylalanine or tryptophan, this CDR3 likely reflects a read error. The rearrangement joins TRBV4-1 to TRBJ1-4, with 7 bases fitting TRBD1. The length of the CDR3 is 15 residues. The V and J ends lost 4 bases and 0 bases, in that order; junction bases with no gene match: 2. CDR1 is MGHRA and CDR2 is YSYEKL in the germline V gene. Here the CDR3 DNA reads TGCGCCAGCAGCCGTCAGGGGGCAACTAATGAAAAACTGTTTTCT. It specifies CASSRQGATNEKLFS.

Only one count was recorded for this clonotype. At one boundary the junction diverges from the germline segment, which might be a read error. V usage is TRBV11-2 and J usage is TRBJ2-1, with TRBD2 as a possible D gene (6 bases). The CDR3 runs to 15 residues. Germline CDR1 reads SGHAT; CDR2 reads FQNNGV. DNA of the CDR3: TGTGCCAGCAGCCCCGGGACTTCTTCCTACAGTGAGCAGTTCTTC. Amino acid sequence: CASSPGTSSYSEQFF.

The chain uses TRBV4-1 and TRBJ2-3; possibly TRBD1 or TRBD2 for D (7 bases each). Between the trimmed V and J ends, which lost 4 bases and 4 bases, there was a span of 27 bases. The CDR3 sequence is 19 residues long. Germline loops: CDR1 MGHRA, CDR2 YSYEKL. The CDR3 DNA reads TGCGCCAGCAGCCCAGCCCGGACAGGCGGTGCCGGGAGGTCAGATACGCAGTATTTT. Translated: CASSPARTGGAGRSDTQYF.

In the case of this clonotype: The junction departs from the called germline gene at one end, perhaps through a read error. The V call is TRBV11-2, the J call TRBJ2-7; 7 bases match TRBD2. This CDR3 is 16 amino acids long. From germline, CDR1 is SGHAT and CDR2 FQNNGV. CDR3 protein: CPSSLDFTGGSYEQYF. The CDR3 DNA follows: TGTCCCAGCAGCTTAGATTTCACGGGAGGTTCCTACGAGCAGTACTTC.

This clonotype was seen many times. The rearrangement uses TRBV12-3 or TRBV12-4 and TRBJ2-7; the match to TRBD2 covers 13 bases. The V segment lost 6 bases and the J segment 7 bases; nucleotides outside the gene matches: 6. The length of the CDR3 is 14 residues. The CDR3 DNA reads as TGTGCCAGCAGCACTAGCGGGAGGGCCGGTGAGCAGTACTTC. This gives the protein CASSTSGRAGEQYF.

A note on this clonotype: A junction boundary mismatches the germline segment, possibly from a read error. The V and J genes are TRBV11-2 and TRBJ2-1, with a possible D match to TRBD1 (5 bases). The germline gives CDR1 SGHAT, CDR2 FQNNGV. CDR3 size: 14 residues. CDR3 loop: CVSSFTGVQWVQFF. CDR3 DNA sequence: TGTGTCAGCAGCTTCACAGGAGTACAATGGGTGCAGTTCTTC.

A note on this clonotype: The conserved closing phenylalanine or tryptophan is absent in this CDR3, likely reflecting a read error. This chain connects TRBV11-1 to TRBJ2-7, with D uncertain. Germline lookup yields CDR1 SGHAT and CDR2 FQDESV (reference sequence). The CDR3 is 11 residues long. CDR3 protein: CVSSLSYEQYL. CDR3 sequence (DNA): TGTGTCAGCAGCTTAAGTTACGAGCAGTACTTA.

About this clonotype: One end of the junction is discordant with germline, which a read error may explain. The chain uses TRBV11-2 and TRBJ2-5, with TRBD2 matching 10 bases. Germline V gives CDR1 SGHAT, CDR2 FQNNGV. This CDR3 is built from 15 residues. The CDR3 nucleotides are TGTGCCAGCAGCTCAGAAGCGGGAGGGTTGGAAACCCGGTACTTC. This codes for CASSSEAGGLETRYF.

Note on this clonotype: Germline is not matched at one junction end, which may reflect a read error. This chain links TRBV11-2 with TRBJ2-7, with D uncertain. CDR3 length: 14 residues. CDR1 SGHAT and CDR2 FQNNGV come from the germline V gene. Written as DNA, the CDR3 is TGTGCCTGCAGCTCTCGGGTCAGTAACGACGAGCAGTACTTC. It specifies CACSSRVSNDEQYF.

Comment on this clonotype: A junction boundary mismatches the germline segment, possibly from a read error. V is TRBV4-2 and J is TRBJ1-1; no firm D call. This CDR3 contains 13 residues. Germline V gene sequence: CDR1 LGHNA, CDR2 YNFKEQ. Here the CDR3 reads CASNQVPGTEAFF. CDR3 in DNA: TGTGCCAGCAACCAAGTCCCGGGGACTGAAGCTTTCTTT.

V and J are TRBV29-1 and TRBJ1-4, with D possibly TRBD1 on 5 matching bases. Germline V lookup: CDR1 SQVTM, CDR2 ANQGSEA. This CDR3 has 13 amino acids. V was cut by 7 bases and J by 8 bases, with 17 bases left in between. Here the CDR3 reads CSAGAMGGEKLFF. In nucleotides, the CDR3 is TGCAGCGCCGGGGCCATGGGGGGGGAAAAACTGTTTTTT. Filled out from reference TRBV29-1 and TRBJ1-4, the complete variable domain reads SAVISQKPSRDICQRGTSLTIQCQVDSQVTMMFWYRQQPGQSLTLIATANQGSEATYESGFVIDKFPISRPNLTFSTLTVSNMSPEDSSIYLCSAGAMGGEKLFFGSGTQLSVL.